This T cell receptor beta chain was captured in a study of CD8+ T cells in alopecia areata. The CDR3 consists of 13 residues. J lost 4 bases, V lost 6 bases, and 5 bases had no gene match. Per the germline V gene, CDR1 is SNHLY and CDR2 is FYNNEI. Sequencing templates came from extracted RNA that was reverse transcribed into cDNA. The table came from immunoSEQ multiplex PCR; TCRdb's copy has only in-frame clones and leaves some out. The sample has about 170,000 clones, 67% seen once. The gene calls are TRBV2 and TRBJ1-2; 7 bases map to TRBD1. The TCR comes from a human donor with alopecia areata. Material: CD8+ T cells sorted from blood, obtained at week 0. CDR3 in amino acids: CASRGRQGYGYTF. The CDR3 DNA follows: TGTGCCAGCAGGGGCCGACAGGGCTATGGCTACACCTTC.